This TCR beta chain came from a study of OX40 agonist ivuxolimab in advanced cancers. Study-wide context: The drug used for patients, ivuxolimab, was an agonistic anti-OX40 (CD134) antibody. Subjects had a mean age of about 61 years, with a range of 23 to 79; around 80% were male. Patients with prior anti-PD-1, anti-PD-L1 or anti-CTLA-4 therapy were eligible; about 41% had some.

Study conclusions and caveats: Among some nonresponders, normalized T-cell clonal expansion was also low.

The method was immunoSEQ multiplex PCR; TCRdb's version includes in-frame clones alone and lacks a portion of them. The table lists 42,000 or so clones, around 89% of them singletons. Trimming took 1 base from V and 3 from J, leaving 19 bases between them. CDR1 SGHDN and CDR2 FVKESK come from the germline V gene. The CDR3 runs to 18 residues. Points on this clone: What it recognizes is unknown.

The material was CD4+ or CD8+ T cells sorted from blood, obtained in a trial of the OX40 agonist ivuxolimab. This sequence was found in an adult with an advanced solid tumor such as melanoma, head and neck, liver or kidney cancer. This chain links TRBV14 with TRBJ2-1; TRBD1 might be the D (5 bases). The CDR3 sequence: CASSQGGPRVSRYNEQFF. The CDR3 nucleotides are TGTGCCAGCAGCCAAGGGGGCCCCAGGGTTTCTCGCTACAATGAGCAGTTCTTC.